This T cell receptor beta chain was identified in a study of blood T cells in healthy people across ages. It was with a sample-barcoded 5' primer and a J-beta primer mix that a second PCR of roughly 6 to 12 cycles was run. TCRdb used MiXCR to reprocess the 5' RACE reads, holding one entry per CDR3 protein. The sample yields 780,000 or so distinct CDR3 sequences, around 50% seen once. Study-level findings and limits: With unsorted PBMCs, a conclusive comparison of naive versus antigen-experienced cells was not possible. There were more naive CD4+ cells and higher diversity in long-lived donors than in aged donors. Researchers report that TCR beta diversity correlated strongly with naive T cell percentage.

Turning to this clonotype: Its antigen is as yet unknown.

Sequenced input: blood. The sequence derives from a man aged 40-55 years in good health.

This CDR3 reads CATSEAGEGNQPQHF. In DNA form, the CDR3 reads TGTGCCACCAGTGAAGCAGGGGAGGGAAATCAGCCCCAGCATTTT. The chain employs TRBV24-1 and TRBJ1-5, with D maybe TRBD1 (6 bases). This CDR3 is built from 15 residues. Germline CDR1 KGHDR, CDR2 SFDVKD. V was shortened by 4 bases and J by 4 bases, with 13 bases between the two germline ends.